This TCR beta chain appears in the sequencing data of a study of shared clonotypes between healthy human individuals. Comment on this clone: Antigen specificity is unknown.

Source study methods: ImmunoSEQ only sent back junction sequences with no quality scores, so filtering was done differently. Clones were read by immunoSEQ multiplex PCR, and TCRdb kept only the in-frame ones, dropping some. From that table come the V and J calls and clone size; the DNA was used to work out D and trimming. Of more than 550,000 clones listed, about 90% are singletons. Study-wide results and limits: The generation probabilities recorded for non-shared clonotypes fell below those of clonotypes shared by all four donors. Researchers sampled blood only, noting tissue repertoires likely differ. Owing to a small donor count, the genetic and exposure-history diversity represented was limited.

Germline CDR1 LNHNV, CDR2 YYDKDF (reference sequence). This CDR3 has 15 residues. Trimming took off 0 bases at V and 4 bases at J, with 13 bases between the two ends. The rearrangement links TRBV15 to TRBJ2-7; D perhaps matches TRBD2 (5 bases). The specimen was memory CD8+ T cells from PBMCs. Subset specified: CD45RO+ cells pooled with CCR7-negative TemRA cells. The receptor's source is a man younger than 35 in good health. Some clones in this sample may be carry-over from other donors' samples. Here the CDR3 DNA reads TGTGCCACCAGCAGAGAGGAGGACTTGGGGTACGAGCAGTACTTC. Protein sequence: CATSREEDLGYEQYF.